This T cell receptor (beta chain) was sequenced in a study of cytomegalovirus exposure and HLA in healthy donors. Study findings and constraints: Specific recognition of CMV antigens was confirmed in vitro for three chains (all CMV-associated). Later on, a genetic analysis was performed. It linked a missense variant in DCLRE1C with V- and J-gene trimming of TCR beta.

V was trimmed by 3 bases and J by 1 base, leaving 15 bases between them. The germline V gene has CDR1 SEHNR and CDR2 FQNEAQ (reference sequence). CDR3 size: 16 residues. Regarding this clone: Its antigen is unidentified.

The PCR ran on 60 Vbeta and 13 Jbeta primers. TCRdb's copy holds only in-frame clones and misses some; the assay was immunoSEQ multiplex PCR. The data hold 200,000 to 250,000 clones, with around 86% observed a single time. Material for sequencing was PBMCs. The receptor was derived from a woman aged 45-60 years in good health and CMV-seropositive. V is TRBV7-9 and J is TRBJ2-5, with D perhaps TRBD1 (5 bases). The chain's CDR3 is CASSFRTQSSQETQYF. The CDR3 DNA sequence: TGTGCCAGCAGCTTTCGGACACAGAGCTCCCAAGAGACCCAGTACTTC.